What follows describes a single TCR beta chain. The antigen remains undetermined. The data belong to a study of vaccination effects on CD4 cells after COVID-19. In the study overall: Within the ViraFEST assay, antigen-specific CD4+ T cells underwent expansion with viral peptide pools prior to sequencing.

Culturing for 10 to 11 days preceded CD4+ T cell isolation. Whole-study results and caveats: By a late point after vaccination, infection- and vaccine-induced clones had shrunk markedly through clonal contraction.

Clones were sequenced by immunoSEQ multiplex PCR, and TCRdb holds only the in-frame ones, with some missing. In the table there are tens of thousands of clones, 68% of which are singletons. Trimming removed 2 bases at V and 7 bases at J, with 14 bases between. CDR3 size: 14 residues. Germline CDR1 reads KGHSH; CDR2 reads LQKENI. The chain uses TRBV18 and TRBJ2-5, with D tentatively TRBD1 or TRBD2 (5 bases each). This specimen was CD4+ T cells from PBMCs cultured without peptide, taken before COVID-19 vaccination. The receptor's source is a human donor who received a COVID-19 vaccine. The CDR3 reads CASSPGLQRGTQYF. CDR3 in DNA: TGTGCCAGCTCACCAGGGCTTCAGAGGGGGACCCAGTACTTC.